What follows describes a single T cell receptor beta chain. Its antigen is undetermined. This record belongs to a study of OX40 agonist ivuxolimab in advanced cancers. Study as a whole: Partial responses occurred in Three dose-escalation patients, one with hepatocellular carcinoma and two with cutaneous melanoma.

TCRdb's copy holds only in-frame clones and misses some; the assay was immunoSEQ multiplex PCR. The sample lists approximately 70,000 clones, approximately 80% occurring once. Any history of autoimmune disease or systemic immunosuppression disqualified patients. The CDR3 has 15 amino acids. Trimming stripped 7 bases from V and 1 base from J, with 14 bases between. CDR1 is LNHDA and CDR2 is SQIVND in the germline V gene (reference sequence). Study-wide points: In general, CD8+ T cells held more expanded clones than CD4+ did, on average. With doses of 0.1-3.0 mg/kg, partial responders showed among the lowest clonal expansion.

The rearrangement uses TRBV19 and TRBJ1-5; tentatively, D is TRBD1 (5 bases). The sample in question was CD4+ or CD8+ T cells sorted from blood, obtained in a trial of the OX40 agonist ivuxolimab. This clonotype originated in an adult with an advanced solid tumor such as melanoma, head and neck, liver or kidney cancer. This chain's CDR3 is CASIRQGQSNQPQHF. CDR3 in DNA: TGTGCCAGTATACGGCAGGGTCAGAGCAATCAGCCCCAGCATTTT.